The clone carrying this T cell receptor (beta chain) was seen a few times. The target antigen is unknown. This record belongs to a study of CD8 T cells in ankylosing spondylitis. The study, taken as a whole, reports: One TCR beta motif, made up of several highly homologous variants, appeared characteristic of ankylosing spondylitis blood.

Quantitative 5'-RACE with molecular barcodes was used to make the TCR beta libraries. TCRdb ran MiXCR on the 5' RACE reads and lists one entry per CDR3 protein. This sample yields around 450,000 distinct CDR3 sequences, of which around 26% are seen a single time; 0.89% belongs to the top ten. V was cut by 7 bases and J by 6 bases, with 18 bases left in between. CDR3 length: 14 residues. CDR1 is MNHEY and CDR2 is SMNVEV in the germline V gene (reference sequence). Sequencing was carried out using blood, either unsorted or a sorted T cell fraction (not recorded which). The V call is TRBV27, the J call TRBJ1-2, with TRBD1 as a possible D gene (5 bases). The source of this sequence is a male donor with ankylosing spondylitis. The CDR3 region is CASTQGGAINGYTF. The CDR3 DNA sequence: TGTGCCAGCACCCAGGGAGGGGCTATTAATGGCTACACCTTC.